Shown below are 9 T cell receptor beta chains from a single sample sequenced in a study of blood T cell repertoires in COVID-19. TCRdb keeps only in-frame clones here, not all; method: immunoSEQ multiplex PCR. The profile shows around 160,000 clones, 81% of them singletons. Sequencing used peripheral blood. These receptors all stem from a human donor with acute or convalescent COVID-19. The donor label of this sample is uncertain.

The chain joins TRBV4-1 to TRBJ1-6; 9 bases agree with TRBD1. The CDR3 is made up of 16 amino acids. In germline, CDR1 is MGHRA, CDR2 YSYEKL. V lost 3 bases to trimming and J lost 7 bases; unmatched junction nucleotides: 7. The CDR3 DNA is TGCGCCAGCAGCCAGGAACCGGGACAGGGAAATTCACCCCTCCACTTT. It translates to CASSQEPGQGNSPLHF.

There are a few counts of this clone. This chain links TRBV3-1 (or the pseudogene TRBV3-2) with TRBJ1-6, with D perhaps matching TRBD1 (6 bases). CDR1 is LGHDT, CDR2 YNNKEL, per germline (reference sequence). The ends were cut back, 7 bases at V and 9 bases at J, with 13 bases in the middle. This CDR3 has 13 amino acids. Written as DNA, the CDR3 is TGTGCCAGCAAAGGCAGGGGAAGTTCACCCCTCCACTTT. Protein: CASKGRGSSPLHF.

This CDR3 reads CASSLAAGDYEQYV. In nucleotides, the CDR3 is TGTGCCAGCAGCTTGGCTGCAGGGGACTACGAGCAGTACGTC. The chain recombines TRBV5-5 with TRBJ2-7; tentatively, D is TRBD1 (6 bases). Trimming took off 0 bases at V and 3 bases at J, with 10 bases between the two ends. CDR1 and CDR2 from the germline V gene are SGHKS and YYEKEE (reference sequence). This CDR3 has 14 amino acids.

A single count supports this clone. The genes are TRBV27 and TRBJ1-5; possible D gene TRBD1, 6 bases. V was trimmed by 2 bases and J by 1 base, leaving 9 bases between them. This CDR3 comprises 15 residues. Germline loops: CDR1 MNHEY, CDR2 SMNVEV (reference sequence). DNA for the CDR3: TGTGCCAGCAGTTTAAGCAGGGGCAGCAATCAGCCCCAGCATTTT. Encoded protein: CASSLSRGSNQPQHF.

The chain joins TRBV2 to TRBJ1-2; TRBD1 agrees at 9 bases. V lost 5 bases to trimming and J lost 4 bases; unmatched junction nucleotides: 5. CDR1 SNHLY and CDR2 FYNNEI come from the germline V gene. The CDR3 covers 14 residues. The CDR3 reads CASSQPGQGYGYTF. Written as DNA, the CDR3 is TGTGCCAGCAGTCAACCGGGACAGGGCTATGGCTACACCTTC.

The V gene is TRBV18, the J gene TRBJ2-1, with TRBD2 matching over 8 bases. This CDR3 has 15 amino acids. V was pared by 5 bases and J by 0 bases, with 3 bases of the junction left unmatched. CDR1 and CDR2 (germline): KGHSH, LQKENI. The CDR3 region has the DNA TGTGCCAGCTCAGTAGCGGGAAGCTCCTACAATGAGCAGTTCTTC. Encoded protein: CASSVAGSSYNEQFF.

A note on this clone: This may arise from a read error, as a much more abundant clone is one base away. This CDR3 is also generated by other DNA sequences in the sample. In DNA form, the CDR3 reads TGTGCCAGTAGCCCCCGGGACAACATGAACACTGAAGCTTTCTTT. Its protein product is CASSPRDNMNTEAFF. The chain couples TRBV11-2 to TRBJ1-1, with D maybe TRBD1 (6 bases). The length of the CDR3 is 15 residues. CDR1 is SGHAT and CDR2 is FQNNGV in the germline V gene. V shed 9 bases and J shed 0 bases, with 17 bases lying between them.

This chain joins TRBV2 and TRBJ1-1; 9 bases are shared with TRBD1. The CDR3 covers 16 residues. CDR1 and CDR2 from the germline V gene are SNHLY and FYNNEI. V lost 5 bases to trimming and J lost 0 bases; unmatched junction nucleotides: 7. This CDR3 reads CASSPRQGGLNTEAFF. The CDR3 DNA reads as TGTGCCAGCAGTCCCCGACAGGGGGGCTTGAACACTGAAGCTTTCTTT. The whole variable domain, filled in from reference TRBV2 and TRBJ1-1, reads EPEVTQTPSHQVTQMGQEVILRCVPISNHLYFYWYRQILGQKVEFLVSFYNNEISEKSEIFDDQFSVERPDGSNFTLKIRSTKLEDSAMYFCASSPRQGGLNTEAFFGQGTRLTVV.

This clone occurred a few times. This chain links TRBV3-1 (or the pseudogene TRBV3-2) with TRBJ2-3; D not certain. Trimming shortened V by 0 bases and J by 4 bases, and 11 bases separated the two germline ends. The CDR3 consists of 15 residues. Per germline, CDR1 LGHDT and CDR2 YNNKEL (reference sequence). The CDR3 loop reads CASSQDQVRSDTQYF. CDR3 sequence (DNA): TGTGCCAGCAGCCAAGATCAGGTTCGGTCAGATACGCAGTATTTT.